This T cell receptor (beta chain) comes out of a study of technical replicates of blood from four donors. TCRdb's table, derived via immunoSEQ multiplex PCR, lists solely in-frame clones and lacks some. The sample comprises tens of thousands of clones, approximately 96% of which are singletons, and roughly 0.35% rests with the top ten. This clone was seen once. Trimming at V came to 5 bases and at J to 3 bases, leaving 7 bases not matched to a gene. The CDR3 is made up of 15 amino acids. Germline V gene sequence: CDR1 SGHRS, CDR2 YFSETQ. This chain joins TRBV5-1 and TRBJ2-1; TRBD1 matches 8 bases. This TCR was sampled from a human donor in good health. Sequencing was performed on T cells isolated from PBMCs. CDR3 amino acids: CASSQDRANYNEQFF. The CDR3 DNA reads TGCGCCAGCAGTCAGGACAGGGCGAACTACAATGAGCAGTTCTTC.